This T cell receptor (beta chain) was found in a study of blood T cell repertoires in COVID-19. Looking at the study overall: Acute and convalescent COVID-19 samples came from the United States, Italy and Spain. The cDNA or gDNA used as material had been derived from T cells, B-cell-depleted T cells, or PBMCs.

The junction had 13 bases not matched to a gene; V was cut back by 2 bases and J by 7 bases. Per the germline V gene, CDR1 is MDHEN and CDR2 is SYDVKM. The CDR3 runs 18 residues. Original data processing: The authors estimated nucleated cell counts from reference gene primer amplification. Sequencing used immunoSEQ multiplex PCR; TCRdb keeps in-frame clones, though not all of them. That table gives V, J and clone size, and the DNA gave D and trimming. The sample gives 88,000 or so clones, over 70% of which show up once; about 4% is in the top ten. The sample taken for sequencing was peripheral blood. V usage is TRBV28 and J usage is TRBJ2-1; 11 bases are a match to TRBD2. The sequence derives from a man aged 60 to 75 with acute or convalescent COVID-19. The CDR3 DNA reads as TGTGCCAGCAGTTTAGTTCGACAGGGCAGACTAGCGGGGAATGAGCAGTTCTTC. Translating gives CASSLVRQGRLAGNEQFF.